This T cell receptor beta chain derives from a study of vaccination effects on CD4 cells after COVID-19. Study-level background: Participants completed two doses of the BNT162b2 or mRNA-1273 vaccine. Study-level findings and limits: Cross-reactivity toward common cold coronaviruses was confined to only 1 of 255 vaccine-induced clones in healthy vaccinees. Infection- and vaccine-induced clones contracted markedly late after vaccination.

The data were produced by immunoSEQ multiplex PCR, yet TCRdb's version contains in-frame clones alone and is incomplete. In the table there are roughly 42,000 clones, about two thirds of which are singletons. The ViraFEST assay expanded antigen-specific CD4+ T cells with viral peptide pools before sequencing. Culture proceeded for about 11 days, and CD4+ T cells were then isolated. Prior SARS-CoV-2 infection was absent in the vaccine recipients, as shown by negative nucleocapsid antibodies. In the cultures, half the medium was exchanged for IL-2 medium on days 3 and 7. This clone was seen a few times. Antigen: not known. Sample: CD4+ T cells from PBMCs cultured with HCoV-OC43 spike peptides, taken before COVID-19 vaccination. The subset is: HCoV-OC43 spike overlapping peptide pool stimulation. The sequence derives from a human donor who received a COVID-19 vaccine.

The CDR3 region is CASNPTVGVNTDTQYF. The CDR3 DNA sequence: TGCGCCAGCAACCCCACGGTAGGGGTTAACACAGATACGCAGTATTTT. This rearrangement joins TRBV5-1 to TRBJ2-3; TRBD1 is a possible D gene (5 bases). Germline assignment: CDR1 SGHRS and CDR2 YFSETQ. Trimming took off 6 bases at V and 2 bases at J, with 19 bases between the two ends. The CDR3 spans 16 residues.